This T cell receptor beta chain was sequenced for a study of response to subunit inactivated influenza vaccine. Whole-study findings and limits: Every seasonal influenza vaccination brings in few new T cells, the authors suggested.

The junction had 9 bases not matched to a gene; V was cut back by 0 bases and J by 2 bases. CDR3 length: 18 amino acids. The germline gives CDR1 SGHRS, CDR2 YFSETQ. From the RT-PCR reads, TCRdb called clonotypes with MiXCR, one entry per CDR3 protein. The data contain almost 600,000 distinct CDR3 sequences, 14% of them singletons. This clonotype appeared a few times. The antigen is not known. The sequencing here drew on PBMCs from blood, taken roughly 12 days after vaccination. This TCR was sampled from a man aged 45 to 65 who received an inactivated influenza vaccine. This chain uses TRBV5-1 with TRBJ2-3; 10 positions match TRBD2. Here the CDR3 reads CASSLVVAGGLNTDTQYF. The CDR3 bases are TGCGCCAGCAGCTTGGTGGTAGCGGGGGGCCTAAACACAGATACGCAGTATTTT. Using reference TRBV5-1 and TRBJ2-3 for the parts outside the CDR3, the full variable domain is KAGVTQTPRYLIKTRGQQVTLSCSPISGHRSVSWYQQTPGQGLQFLFEYFSETQRNKGNFPGRFSGRQFSNSRSEMNVSTLELGDSALYLCASSLVVAGGLNTDTQYFGPGTRLTVL.